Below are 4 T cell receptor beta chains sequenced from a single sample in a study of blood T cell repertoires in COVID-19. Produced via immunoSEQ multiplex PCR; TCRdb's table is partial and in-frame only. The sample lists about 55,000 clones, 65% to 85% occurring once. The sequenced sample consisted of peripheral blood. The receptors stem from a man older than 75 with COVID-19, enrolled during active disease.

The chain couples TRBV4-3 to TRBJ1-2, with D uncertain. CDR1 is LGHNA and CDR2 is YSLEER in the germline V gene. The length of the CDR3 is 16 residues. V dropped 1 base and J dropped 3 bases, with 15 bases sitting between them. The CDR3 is CASSQGASGIDYGYTF. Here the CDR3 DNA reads TGCGCCAGCAGCCAAGGTGCTTCGGGGATAGACTATGGCTACACCTTC.

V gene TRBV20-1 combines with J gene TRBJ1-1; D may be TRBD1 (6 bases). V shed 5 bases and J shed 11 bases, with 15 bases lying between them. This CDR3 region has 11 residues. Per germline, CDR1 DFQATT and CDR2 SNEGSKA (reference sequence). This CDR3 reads CSAPSRTVAFF. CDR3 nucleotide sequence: TGCAGTGCTCCCAGCCGGACAGTTGCTTTCTTT.

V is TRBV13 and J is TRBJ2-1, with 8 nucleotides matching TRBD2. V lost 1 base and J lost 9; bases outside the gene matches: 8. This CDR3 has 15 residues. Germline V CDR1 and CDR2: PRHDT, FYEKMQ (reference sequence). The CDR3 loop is CASSLEGTRRGEQFF. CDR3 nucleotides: TGTGCCAGCAGCTTAGAGGGGACTAGAAGGGGTGAGCAGTTCTTC.

CDR3 loop: CASSLGHQYGYTF. DNA of the CDR3: TGTGCCAGCAGTTTAGGGCATCAGTATGGCTACACCTTC. V usage is TRBV28 and J usage is TRBJ1-2; no clear D gene. The V gene's germline CDR1 is MDHEN and CDR2 SYDVKM. The CDR3 spans 13 residues. V shed 2 bases and J shed 5 bases, with 9 bases lying between them.